The 24 T cell receptor beta chains in this list originate from one sample, sequenced in a study of T cells in Graves' hyperthyroidism and ophthalmopathy. It was RNA transcripts that yielded the amplified TCR beta CDR3 regions. An initial round of RT-PCR targeting the TCR CDR3 relied on the HTBI primer set. One entry per CDR3 protein results from TCRdb running MiXCR on the multiplex PCR reads. The data contain around 700,000 distinct CDR3 sequences, around a sixth of them singletons. The sample taken for sequencing was blood. The source of these receptors is a woman in her forties or fifties with Graves' hyperthyroidism that later progressed to Graves' ophthalmopathy.

The rearrangement uses TRBV6-2 or TRBV6-3 and TRBJ2-2; D unresolved. The CDR3 sequence is 15 residues long. V lost 6 bases and J lost 1, with 12 bases in between. Germline V gene lookup returns CDR1 MNHEY and CDR2 SVGEGT. The CDR3 bases are TGTGCCAGCAGATCGACCTGGGGGAACACCGGGGAGCTGTTTTTT. Its translation: CASRSTWGNTGELFF.

This clonotype was counted between two and nine times. The genes are TRBV5-6 and TRBJ1-4, with D possibly TRBD1 on 5 matching bases. Trimming removed 3 bases at V and 0 bases at J, with 9 bases between. CDR1 is SGHDT, CDR2 YYEEEE, per germline. The CDR3 contains 15 residues. The CDR3 loop is CASSWTSSTNEKLFF. The CDR3 DNA is TGTGCCAGCAGCTGGACAAGTTCAACTAATGAAAAACTGTTTTTT.

Only a few counts were recorded for this clonotype. The chain couples TRBV3-1 to TRBJ2-6, with D unclear. V was cut by 0 bases and J by 2 bases, with 8 bases left in between. The germline V gene encodes CDR1 LGHDT and CDR2 YNNKEL (reference sequence). The CDR3 runs to 16 residues. CDR3 nucleotide sequence: TGTGCCAGCAGCCAAGAAACGAACCCTGGGGCCAACGTCCTGACTTTC. Translating gives CASSQETNPGANVLTF.

This chain uses TRBV6-1 with TRBJ1-1; D gene unclear. The V end lost 11 bases, the J end lost 4 bases, and 17 bases lay between the germline ends. This CDR3 contains 13 residues. Per the germline V gene, CDR1 is MNHNS and CDR2 is SASEGT. CDR3: CAAQKPGGTEAFF. DNA of the CDR3: TGTGCCGCCCAGAAGCCTGGAGGCACTGAAGCTTTCTTT.

Only a few counts were recorded for this clonotype. The V call is TRBV4-1, the J call TRBJ2-2; weak D call: TRBD1 (6 bases). V lost 0 bases, J lost 1 base, and 12 bases lay in between. From germline, CDR1 is MGHRA and CDR2 YSYEKL. This CDR3 is built from 17 residues. The CDR3 DNA is TGCGCCAGCAGCCAAGATCGATGGGGACAGAACACCGGGGAGCTGTTTTTT. It is translated as CASSQDRWGQNTGELFF.

The rearrangement joins TRBV20-1 to TRBJ2-1, with 9 bases identical to TRBD2. J was trimmed by 6 bases and V by 3 bases; bases with no gene match: 9. The germline V gene has CDR1 DFQATT and CDR2 SNEGSKA (reference sequence). The CDR3 has 15 residues. This CDR3 is CSASSGTSSLNEQFF. In DNA form, the CDR3 reads TGCAGTGCTAGTTCCGGGACTAGCTCCCTCAATGAGCAGTTCTTC.

Points on this clonotype: Germline is not matched at one junction end, which may reflect a read error. This chain connects TRBV7-6 to TRBJ2-7; 15 bases match TRBD2. The CDR3 is 15 amino acids. Per germline, CDR1 SGHVS and CDR2 FNYEAQ. The CDR3 region has the DNA TGTGTCAGCAGCTCCGGGACTAGCGGGGGGAACGAGCAGTACTTC. As protein: CVSSSGTSGGNEQYF. Supplemented by reference TRBV7-6 and TRBJ2-7, the full variable domain reads GAGVSQSPRYKVTKRGQDVALRCDPISGHVSLYWYRQALGQGPEFLTYFNYEAQQDKSGLPNDRFSAERPEGSISTLTIQRTEQRDSAMYRCVSSSGTSGGNEQYFGPGTRLTVT.

The rearrangement joins TRBV6-1 to TRBJ1-2; D is perhaps TRBD1 (6 bases). Germline lookup yields CDR1 MNHNS and CDR2 SASEGT. This CDR3 has 14 amino acids. Trimming cost V 5 bases and J 4 bases, with 14 bases left between them. The CDR3 region is CASSLGAGPYGYTF. As DNA, the CDR3 is TGTGCCAGCAGTCTGGGGGCAGGGCCCTATGGCTACACCTTC.

V is TRBV20-1 and J is TRBJ2-5; D uncertain. This CDR3 comprises 16 residues. Germline CDR1 and CDR2: DFQATT and SNEGSKA (reference sequence). Between the trimmed V and J ends, which lost 3 bases and 1 base, there was a span of 18 bases. CDR3 sequence reads: CSASNIHGHSQETQYF. DNA for the CDR3: TGCAGTGCTAGTAACATCCATGGGCATTCCCAAGAGACCCAGTACTTC.

On this clonotype itself: An end of the junction does not agree with germline; a read error may underlie this. The chain couples TRBV19 to TRBJ2-1, with TRBD1 matching over 9 bases. The V gene's germline CDR1 is LNHDA and CDR2 SQIVND (reference sequence). CDR3 length: 16 amino acids. CDR3: CARSAHTGGSYNEQFF. The CDR3 nucleotides are TGTGCCCGTAGTGCCCACACAGGGGGCTCGTACAATGAGCAGTTCTTC. The entire variable domain, with the rest obtained from reference TRBV19 and TRBJ2-1, is as follows: DGGITQSPKYLFRKEGQNVTLSCEQNLNHDAMYWYRQDPGQGLRLIYYSQIVNDFQKGDIAEGYSVSREKKESFPLTVTSAQKNPTAFYLCARSAHTGGSYNEQFFGPGTRLTVL.

This chain joins TRBV19 and TRBJ1-1, with 10 bases lining up with TRBD1. The junction had 4 bases not matched to a gene; V was cut back by 3 bases and J by 3 bases. Germline V gene lookup returns CDR1 LNHDA and CDR2 SQIVND (reference sequence). This CDR3 spans 15 amino acids. CDR3 protein: CASSMTGGRYTEAFF. CDR3 nucleotides: TGTGCCAGTAGTATGACAGGGGGCCGCTACACTGAAGCTTTCTTT.

The chain combines TRBV19 with TRBJ1-2; TRBD1 matches at 8 bases. Germline V gene data show CDR1 as LNHDA and CDR2 as SQIVND (reference sequence). The CDR3 consists of 13 residues. With V trimmed by 10 bases and J by 2 bases, 6 bases remained unmatched. As DNA, the CDR3 is TGTGCCAAGAAGACAGGGGCAAACTATGGCTACACCTTC. It translates to CAKKTGANYGYTF.

This clonotype showed up just a few times. This chain connects TRBV2 to TRBJ1-2; perhaps TRBD1 as D (6 bases). CDR1 is SNHLY and CDR2 is FYNNEI in the germline V gene. The length of the CDR3 is 13 residues. V lost 7 bases and J lost 0, with 9 bases in between. CDR3 sequence (DNA): TGTGCCAGCAAAGGACAGACTAACTATGGCTACACCTTC. It encodes CASKGQTNYGYTF. The variable domain in full, with the rest retrieved from reference TRBV2 and TRBJ1-2, is EPEVTQTPSHQVTQMGQEVILRCVPISNHLYFYWYRQILGQKVEFLVSFYNNEISEKSEIFDDQFSVERPDGSNFTLKIRSTKLEDSAMYFCASKGQTNYGYTFGSGTRLTVV.

As regards this clonotype: A read error is possible here, since a much larger clone lies one base away. The chain employs TRBV5-5 and TRBJ1-2; no definite D call. The CDR3 has 12 amino acids. Germline V gene lookup returns CDR1 SGHKS and CDR2 YYEKEE (reference sequence). CDR3 residues: CTSSSGPYGYTF. The CDR3 DNA follows: TGTACCAGCAGCAGTGGGCCCTATGGCTACACCTTC.

The V gene is TRBV29-1, the J gene TRBJ2-1; 7 nucleotides line up with TRBD2. The V gene's germline CDR1 is SQVTM and CDR2 ANQGSEA. Trimming removed 5 bases from V and 8 bases from J; junction bases left unmatched: 0. This CDR3 contains 10 residues. Here the CDR3 reads CSVSGDEQFF. For the CDR3, the DNA is TGCAGCGTTAGCGGGGATGAGCAGTTCTTC.

This clonotype was found many times. This chain uses TRBV19 with TRBJ1-5, with D possibly matching TRBD1 (6 bases). CDR1 and CDR2 from the germline V gene are LNHDA and SQIVND (reference sequence). The germline V and J ends were trimmed by 7 bases and 1 base, with 14 bases remaining between them. The CDR3 covers 15 residues. CDR3 sequence: CASTTGSVSNQPQHF. CDR3 DNA sequence: TGTGCCAGTACTACAGGGTCGGTAAGCAATCAGCCCCAGCATTTT.

The genes are TRBV4-1 and TRBJ2-3, with TRBD2 matching 11 bases. This CDR3 comprises 16 residues. The trim removed 2 bases at V and 4 bases at J, leaving 5 bases unmatched. Germline loops: CDR1 MGHRA, CDR2 YSYEKL. CDR3 DNA: TGCGCCAGCAGCCAACGACTAGCGGGGTGGGCAGATACGCAGTATTTT. This encodes CASSQRLAGWADTQYF.

This clonotype was found many times. The chain has TRBV5-1 and TRBJ2-7; D may be TRBD2 (5 bases). There are 15 residues in the CDR3. The V end lost 0 bases, the J end lost 5 bases, and 15 bases lay between the germline ends. Germline values: CDR1 SGHRS, CDR2 YFSETQ. The CDR3 bases are TGCGCCAGCAGCTTGGGGACTGGGTTGCCCCACGAGCAGTACTTC. Its protein product is CASSLGTGLPHEQYF.

This clonotype was seen a handful of times. V gene TRBV24-1 combines with J gene TRBJ1-3; D unclear. The CDR3 is made up of 13 amino acids. The germline gives CDR1 KGHDR, CDR2 SFDVKD. V was shortened by 4 bases and J by 4 bases, with 7 bases between the two germline ends. CDR3: CATSDPEGNTIYF. The CDR3 coding sequence is TGTGCCACCAGTGACCCTGAAGGAAACACCATATATTTT.

This clonotype has more than one count but fewer than ten. This chain connects TRBV18 to TRBJ1-4; D is ambiguous. The V gene lost 3 bases and the J gene lost 1 base, with 9 bases spanning the gap. This CDR3 region has 15 residues. CDR1 and CDR2 (germline): KGHSH, LQKENI. This CDR3 is CASSPFGQTNEKLFF. In DNA form, the CDR3 reads TGTGCCAGCTCACCGTTTGGGCAAACTAATGAAAAACTGTTTTTT. Variable domain in full (rest from reference TRBV18 and TRBJ1-4): NAGVMQNPRHLVRRRGQEARLRCSPMKGHSHVYWYRQLPEEGLKFMVYLQKENIIDESGMPKERFSAEFPKEGPSILRIQQVVRGDSAAYFCASSPFGQTNEKLFFGSGTQLSVL.

A note on this clonotype: A read error may explain this, as a much larger clone is one base away. The gene calls are TRBV3-1 and TRBJ2-7; 9 bases map to TRBD1. The end of the DNA aligns better with TRBJ2-1, so the J call may be wrong. From germline, CDR1 is LGHDT and CDR2 YNNKEL (reference sequence). The CDR3 consists of 15 residues. The DNA for the CDR3 is TGTGCCAACAGCCCCACCGGGACAGGGACCTACGAGCAGTTCTTC. Its translation is CANSPTGTGTYEQFF.

Ten or more counts support this clonotype. The chain links TRBV12-3 or TRBV12-4 to TRBJ1-2; D is ambiguous. V was pared by 7 bases and J by 2 bases, with 8 bases between. CDR3 length equals 12 residues. Here the CDR3 DNA reads TGTGCCAGCACCGTGGGAAACTATGGCTACACCTTC. The encoded protein is CASTVGNYGYTF.

This clonotype was seen at least ten times. The CDR3 region has the DNA TGTGCCAGCAGCTTCGAGTTGTATTATAATTCACCCCTCCACTTT. It specifies CASSFELYYNSPLHF. The chain is built from TRBV5-5 and TRBJ1-6; D call uncertain. Per germline, CDR1 SGHKS and CDR2 YYEKEE (reference sequence). This CDR3 comprises 15 residues. The ends were cut back, 2 bases at V and 4 bases at J, with 10 bases in the middle.

V usage is TRBV7-9 and J usage is TRBJ1-1; 10 bases match TRBD1. The CDR3 runs to 14 residues. In germline, CDR1 is SEHNR, CDR2 FQNEAQ (reference sequence). With V trimmed by 0 bases and J by 8 bases, 3 bases remained unmatched. CDR3 in DNA: TGTGCCAGCAGCTTAGCGGGGACAGGGGTAGAAGCTTTCTTT. It translates to CASSLAGTGVEAFF.